A selection of T cell receptor beta chains follows, all from one sample in a study of Ad26.COV2.S vaccination and SARS-CoV-2 variants. The table came from immunoSEQ multiplex PCR; TCRdb's copy has only in-frame clones and leaves some out. The sample comprises some 180,000 clones, approximately 90% of which are singletons, and 5% to 6.5% rests with the top ten. Source: peripheral blood, taken after recovery from COVID-19. These TCRs come from a human donor who had recovered from COVID-19. The CDR3 runs from the conserved cysteine through the conserved F or W. The D gene is left open where the match is weak. A clone size is listed for some rows: how often the clone was seen (once, few, many), or a class if it is expanded.

j_gene | abundance | d_gene | v_gene | CDR3nt | CDR3aa
TRBJ2-3 | NA | NA | TRBV30 | TGTGCCTGGAGTAGGTCGTCTGGCACAGATACGCAGTATTTT | CAWSRSSGTDTQYF
TRBJ2-3 | NA | NA | TRBV7-9 | TGTGCCAGCGAGGTTGGTACAGATACGCAGTATTTT | CASEVGTDTQYF
TRBJ2-3 | NA | NA | TRBV6-5 | TGTGCCAGCAGTTATTCAGAAACAGATACGCAGTATTTT | CASSYSETDTQYF
TRBJ1-2 | NA | NA | TRBV11-2 | TGTGCCAGCAGCCCACACAGACTGGGGTATGGCTACACCTTC | CASSPHRLGYGYTF
TRBJ1-1 | NA | TRBD1 | TRBV3-1/TRBV3-2 | TGTGCCAGCAGCCACCTCAAAGCGCGGACAGGGGCTTTCTTT | CASSHLKARTGAFF
TRBJ1-6 | NA | NA | TRBV19 | TGTGCCAGCAATGAAGGGGTTGGACCCCTCCACTTT | CASNEGVGPLHF
TRBJ2-3 | NA | TRBD2 | TRBV7-9 | TGTGCCAGCAGCCGGACTAGCGGGGGGTATGATACGCAGTATTTT | CASSRTSGGYDTQYF
TRBJ2-3 | NA | NA | TRBV9 | TGTGCCAGCAGCGTAGTCGGGGGGCCAGATACGCAGTATTTT | CASSVVGGPDTQYF
TRBJ2-2 | NA | NA | TRBV27 | TGTGCCAGCAGGGGGGGGGCAGGGGAGTATACCGGGGAGCTGTTTTTT | CASRGGAGEYTGELFF
TRBJ2-1 | NA | NA | TRBV5-5 | TGTGCCAGCAGCTTGGAGGCGGGGATTGCTTTCTTC | CASSLEAGIAFF
TRBJ1-3 | once | TRBD1 | TRBV27 | TGTGCCAGCAGTTTATTAGGGGGACAGGGCGAAGGGACCATATATTTT | CASSLLGGQGEGTIYF
TRBJ2-1 | NA | NA | TRBV2 | TGTGCCAGCAAAATGGGTAGTAAGGGGGAATCGATCTTC | CASKMGSKGESIF
TRBJ1-4 | NA | NA | TRBV18 | TGTGCCAGCTCATCAGGACAGTGGGAGCGGGAAAAACTGTTTTTT | CASSSGQWEREKLFF
TRBJ2-1 | NA | TRBD2 | TRBV5-5 | TGTGCCAGCAGTTCCGGGACTAGCGTCTACAATGAGCAGTTCTTC | CASSSGTSVYNEQFF
TRBJ1-2 | NA | NA | TRBV12-3/TRBV12-4 | TGTGCCAGCAGTTTTAAGGGGAATGATGGCTACACCTTC | CASSFKGNDGYTF
TRBJ2-7 | NA | NA | TRBV3-1/TRBV3-2 | TGTGCCAGCAGCCAGGGCACGGACAGCTCCTACGAGCAGTACTTC | CASSQGTDSSYEQYF
TRBJ2-7 | NA | NA | TRBV6-5 | TGTGCCAGCATGGCCCCGGGGTTGTACGAGCAGTACTTC | CASMAPGLYEQYF
TRBJ2-7 | NA | NA | TRBV6-1 | TGTGCCAGCAGTGAGCCGGGATCCTCCTACGAGCAGTACTTC | CASSEPGSSYEQYF
TRBJ2-7 | NA | NA | TRBV5-4 | TGTGCCAGCATGCACGGGGCGGGCCCTCCCTACGAGCAGTACTTC | CASMHGAGPPYEQYF
TRBJ2-7 | NA | NA | TRBV19 | TGTGCCAGTAGTCCCCAGAACTCCTACGAGCAGTACTTC | CASSPQNSYEQYF
TRBJ2-1 | NA | NA | TRBV7-8 | TGTGCCAGCAGCTTGTTGTATCACATACCCAATGAGCAGTTCTTC | CASSLLYHIPNEQFF
TRBJ2-6 | NA | NA | TRBV3-1/TRBV3-2 | TGTGCCAGCAGCCAAGAGGGGACGGGGACTTCTTCTGGGGCCAACGTCCTGACTTTC | CASSQEGTGTSSGANVLTF
TRBJ2-7 | NA | TRBD2 | TRBV19 | TGTGCCAGTACCGACCGGGCGGGGGGAGCCTACGAGCAGTACTTC | CASTDRAGGAYEQYF
TRBJ2-1 | once | NA | TRBV27 | TGTGCCAGCAGCTTCACAGGGCTCAATGAGCAGTTCTTC | CASSFTGLNEQFF
TRBJ2-6 | NA | NA | TRBV9 | TGTGCCAGCAGCCCGACATATTCTGGGGCCAACGTCCTGACTTTC | CASSPTYSGANVLTF
TRBJ1-5 | NA | TRBD1 | TRBV6-5 | TGTGCCAGCAGCCTAACAGGGGGAAGACAGCCCCAGCATTTT | CASSLTGGRQPQHF
TRBJ2-3 | NA | TRBD2 | TRBV6-5 | TGTGCCAGCAGTCTAGCGGCTAGCACAGATACGCAGTATTTT | CASSLAASTDTQYF
TRBJ1-2 | NA | NA | TRBV2 | TGTGCCAGCAGTGAACGGGGGGATGAGGGTGGCTACACCTTC | CASSERGDEGGYTF